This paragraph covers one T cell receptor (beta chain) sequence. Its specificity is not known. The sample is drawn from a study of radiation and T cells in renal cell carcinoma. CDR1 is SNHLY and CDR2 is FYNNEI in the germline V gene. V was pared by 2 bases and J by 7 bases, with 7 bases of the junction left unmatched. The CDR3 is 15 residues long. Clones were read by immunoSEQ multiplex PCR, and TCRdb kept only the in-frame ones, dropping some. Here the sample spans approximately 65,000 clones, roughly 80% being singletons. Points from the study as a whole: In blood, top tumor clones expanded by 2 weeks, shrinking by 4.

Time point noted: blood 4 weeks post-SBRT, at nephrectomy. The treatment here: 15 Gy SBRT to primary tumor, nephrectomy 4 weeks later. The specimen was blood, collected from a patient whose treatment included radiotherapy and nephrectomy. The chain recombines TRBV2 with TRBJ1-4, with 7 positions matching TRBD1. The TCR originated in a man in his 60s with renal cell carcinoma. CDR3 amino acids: CASSEYRGLGEKLFF. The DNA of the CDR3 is TGTGCCAGCAGTGAATACAGGGGATTAGGTGAAAAACTGTTTTTT.